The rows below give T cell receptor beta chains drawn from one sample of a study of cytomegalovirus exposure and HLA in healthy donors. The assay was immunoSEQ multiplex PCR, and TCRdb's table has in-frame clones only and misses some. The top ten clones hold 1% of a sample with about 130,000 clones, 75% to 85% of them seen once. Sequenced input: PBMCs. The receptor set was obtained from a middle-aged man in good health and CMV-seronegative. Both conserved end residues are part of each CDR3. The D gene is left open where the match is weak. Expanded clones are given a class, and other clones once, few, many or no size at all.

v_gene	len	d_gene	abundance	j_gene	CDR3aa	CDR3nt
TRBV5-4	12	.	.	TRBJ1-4	CATSSQGEKLFF	TGTGCCACGTCAAGCCAGGGGGAAAAACTGTTTTTT
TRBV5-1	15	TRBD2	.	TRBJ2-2	CASSPGTRSGGELFF	TGCGCCAGCAGCCCAGGGACTAGAAGTGGCGGGGAGCTGTTTTTT
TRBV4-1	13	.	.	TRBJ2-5	CASSPLIRETQYF	TGCGCCAGCAGCCCCCTTATTCGGGAGACCCAGTACTTC
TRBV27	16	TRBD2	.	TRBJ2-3	CASSLSGLAGGSTQYF	TGTGCCAGCAGTTTATCAGGGCTAGCGGGAGGCAGTACGCAGTATTTT
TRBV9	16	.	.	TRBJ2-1	CASSVGTLASYNEQFF	TGTGCCAGCAGCGTAGGTACCCTAGCGTCCTACAATGAGCAGTTCTTC
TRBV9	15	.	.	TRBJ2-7	CASSVELGPSYEQYF	TGTGCCAGCAGCGTAGAGCTAGGCCCCTCCTACGAGCAGTACTTC
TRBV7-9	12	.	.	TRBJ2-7	CASSPYSYEQYF	TGTGCCAGCAGCCCCTACTCCTACGAGCAGTACTTC
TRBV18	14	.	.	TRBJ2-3	CASSPGTYTDTQYF	TGTGCCAGCTCACCGGGGACTTACACAGATACGCAGTATTTT
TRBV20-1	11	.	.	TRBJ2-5	CSASRQETQYF	TGCAGTGCTAGCAGGCAAGAGACCCAGTACTTC
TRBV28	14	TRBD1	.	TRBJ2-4	CASEEGGAKNIQYF	TGTGCCAGCGAAGAAGGGGGCGCCAAAAACATTCAGTACTTC
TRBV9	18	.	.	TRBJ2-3	CASSPPLIEGSVADTQYF	TGTGCCAGCAGCCCTCCCCTTATCGAGGGCAGTGTGGCAGATACGCAGTATTTT
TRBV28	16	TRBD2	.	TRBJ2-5	CASSLGSGTMQETQYF	TGTGCCAGCAGTTTAGGTAGCGGGACAATGCAAGAGACCCAGTACTTC
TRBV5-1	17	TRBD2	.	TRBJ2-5	CASSLEGSGSRWETQYF	TGCGCCAGCAGCTTGGAAGGTAGCGGGAGTAGATGGGAGACCCAGTACTTC
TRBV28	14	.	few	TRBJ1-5	CASSLGRDNQPQHF	TGTGCCAGCAGTTTGGGCAGAGACAATCAGCCCCAGCATTTT
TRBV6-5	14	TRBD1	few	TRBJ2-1	CASHRDRASNEQFF	TGTGCCAGCCACCGGGACAGGGCTAGCAATGAGCAGTTCTTC
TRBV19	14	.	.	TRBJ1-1	CASSRESADTEAFF	TGTGCCAGTAGTCGCGAGTCGGCGGACACTGAAGCTTTCTTT
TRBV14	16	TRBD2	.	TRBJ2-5	CASSQYPGLAGETQYF	TGTGCCAGCAGCCAGTACCCGGGACTAGCCGGGGAGACCCAGTACTTC
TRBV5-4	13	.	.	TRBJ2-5	CASSGTPEETQYF	TGTGCCAGCAGCGGGACACCGGAGGAGACCCAGTACTTC
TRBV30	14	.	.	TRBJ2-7	CAWSHSGLSGEQYF	TGTGCCTGGAGCCATAGCGGCCTCTCGGGCGAGCAGTACTTC
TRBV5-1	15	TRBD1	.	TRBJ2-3	CASSLRQGASDTQYF	TGCGCCAGCAGCTTGCGTCAGGGGGCTTCAGATACGCAGTATTTT
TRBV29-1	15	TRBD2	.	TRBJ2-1	CSVVLLAGRDNEQFF	TGCAGCGTCGTCCTCCTAGCGGGAAGGGACAATGAGCAGTTCTTC
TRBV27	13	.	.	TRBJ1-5	CASRSNSNQPQHF	TGTGCCAGCAGGTCCAATAGCAATCAGCCCCAGCATTTT
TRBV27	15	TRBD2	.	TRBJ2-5	CASSFASGYQETQYF	TGTGCCAGCAGTTTCGCTAGCGGGTACCAAGAGACCCAGTACTTC
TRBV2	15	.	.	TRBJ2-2	CASRRTSLNTGELFF	TGTGCCAGCAGAAGAACTAGCCTGAACACCGGGGAGCTGTTTTTT
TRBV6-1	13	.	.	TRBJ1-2	CASSGGQTYGYTF	TGTGCCAGCAGTGGAGGACAGACGTATGGCTACACCTTC
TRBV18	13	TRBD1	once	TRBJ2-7	CASSTGQEYEQYF	TGTGCCAGCTCAACGGGACAGGAATACGAGCAGTACTTC
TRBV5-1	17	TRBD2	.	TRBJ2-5	CASSLIWAGEIQETQYF	TGCGCCAGCAGCTTGATATGGGCGGGGGAGATCCAAGAGACCCAGTACTTC
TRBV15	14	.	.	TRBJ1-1	CATSGGGASTEAFF	TGTGCCACCAGCGGCGGGGGGGCGAGCACTGAAGCTTTCTTT
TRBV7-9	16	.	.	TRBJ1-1	CASSGSGERMNTEAFF	TGTGCCAGCAGCGGTAGCGGGGAGCGGATGAACACTGAAGCTTTCTTT
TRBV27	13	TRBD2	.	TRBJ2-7	CASSLWGGYEQYF	TGTGCCAGCAGTTTATGGGGGGGATACGAGCAGTACTTC
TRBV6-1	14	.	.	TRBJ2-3	CASSQLPSTDTQYF	TGTGCCAGCAGTCAACTACCTAGCACAGATACGCAGTATTTT